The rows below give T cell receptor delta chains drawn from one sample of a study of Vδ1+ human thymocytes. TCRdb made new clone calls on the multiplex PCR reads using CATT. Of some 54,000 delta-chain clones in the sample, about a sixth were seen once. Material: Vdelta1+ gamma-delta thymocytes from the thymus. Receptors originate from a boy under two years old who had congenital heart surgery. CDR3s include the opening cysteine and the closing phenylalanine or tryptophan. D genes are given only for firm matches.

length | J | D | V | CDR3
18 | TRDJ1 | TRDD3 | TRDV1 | CALGERPSLGERADKLIF
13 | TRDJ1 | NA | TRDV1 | CALGELPTGKLIF
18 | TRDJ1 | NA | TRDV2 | CACDTGLWIPPWTDKLIF
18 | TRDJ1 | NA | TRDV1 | CALGATLQEGYAVDKLIF
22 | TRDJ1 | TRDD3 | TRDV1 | CALGDPHFRIRGILLLTDKLIF
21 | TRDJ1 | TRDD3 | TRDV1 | CALGEIFLHTGGWWVTDKLIF
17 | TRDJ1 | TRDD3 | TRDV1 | CALGERPTGAYTDKLIF
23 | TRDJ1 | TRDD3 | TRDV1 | CALGSEGFPSTGGYDCALDKLIF
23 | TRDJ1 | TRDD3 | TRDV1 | CALGEMGQWMGDNPVFDTDKLIF
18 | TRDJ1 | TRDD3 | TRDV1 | CALGAIPWGIRWGDKLIF
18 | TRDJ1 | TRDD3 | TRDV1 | CALGELTGDTCDTNKLIF
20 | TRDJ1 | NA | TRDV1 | CALGDSTLSYWGPYTDKLIF
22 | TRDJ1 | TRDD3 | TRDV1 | CALGEPKPLSICLGDDTDKLIF
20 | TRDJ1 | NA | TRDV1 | CALGAPRVLLWGKYTDKLIF
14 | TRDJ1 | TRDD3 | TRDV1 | CALVGDRHTDKLIF
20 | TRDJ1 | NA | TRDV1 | CALGEPLPTGYWGLSDKLIF
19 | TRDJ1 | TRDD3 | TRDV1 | CALGDTKGGYGRYTDKLIF
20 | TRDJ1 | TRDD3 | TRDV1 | CALGGPSFLLGDTGTDKLIF
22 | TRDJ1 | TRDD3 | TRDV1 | CALGVPRWADQPSTGGTDKLIF
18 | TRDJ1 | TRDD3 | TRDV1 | CALGELTRGIPYTDKLIF
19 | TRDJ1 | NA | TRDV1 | CALGELCRNGGTYTDKLIF
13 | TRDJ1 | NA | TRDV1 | CALGMGGLDKLIF
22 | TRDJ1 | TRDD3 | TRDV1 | CALGELGLINTGGSRFTDKLIF
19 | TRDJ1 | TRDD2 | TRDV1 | CALGDPGLPKVHHPDKLIF